This T cell receptor beta chain was obtained from a study of shared clonotypes between healthy human individuals. Points from the study as a whole: The study generally estimated greater richness for naive than memory subsets.

This table comes from immunoSEQ multiplex PCR, and its TCRdb copy is limited to in-frame clones, with some not included. The sample carries 2 million to 2.5 million clones, 85% to 95% recorded once. Regarding this clone: Its target is unknown.

V gave up 1 base and J gave up 1 base, with 14 bases separating them. Germline CDR1 reads SGHTA; CDR2 reads FQGNSA. The CDR3 is 16 amino acids. Sequencing was done on a sample of naive CD4+ T cells from PBMCs. This sample's subset: CD45RA+ positively selected. V is TRBV7-2 and J is TRBJ2-7; D is uncertain. This clonotype was sampled from a man between 18 and 29 years old in good health. Some clones in this sample may be carry-over from other donors' samples. CDR3 region: CASSLGVAVSSYEQYF. CDR3 DNA: TGTGCCAGCAGCTTAGGGGTAGCAGTGAGTTCCTACGAGCAGTACTTC.